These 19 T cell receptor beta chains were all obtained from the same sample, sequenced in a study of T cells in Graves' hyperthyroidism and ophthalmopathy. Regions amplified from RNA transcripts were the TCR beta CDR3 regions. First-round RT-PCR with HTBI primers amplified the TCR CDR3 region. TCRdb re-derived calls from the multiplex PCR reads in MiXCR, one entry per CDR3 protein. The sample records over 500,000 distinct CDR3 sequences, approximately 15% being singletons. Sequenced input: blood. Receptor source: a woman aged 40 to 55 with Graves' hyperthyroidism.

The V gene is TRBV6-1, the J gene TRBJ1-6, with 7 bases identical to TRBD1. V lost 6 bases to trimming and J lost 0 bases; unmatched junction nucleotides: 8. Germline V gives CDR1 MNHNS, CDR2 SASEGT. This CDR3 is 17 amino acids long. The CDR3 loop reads CASSPDRASSYNSPLHF. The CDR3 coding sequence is TGTGCCAGCAGCCCAGACAGGGCTAGCTCCTATAATTCACCCCTCCACTTT.

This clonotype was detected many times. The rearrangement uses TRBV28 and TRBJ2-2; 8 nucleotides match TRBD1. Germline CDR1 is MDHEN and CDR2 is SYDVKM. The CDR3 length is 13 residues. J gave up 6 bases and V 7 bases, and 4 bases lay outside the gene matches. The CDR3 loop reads CASTKQGAGELFF. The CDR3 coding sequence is TGTGCCAGCACCAAACAGGGGGCCGGGGAGCTGTTTTTT.

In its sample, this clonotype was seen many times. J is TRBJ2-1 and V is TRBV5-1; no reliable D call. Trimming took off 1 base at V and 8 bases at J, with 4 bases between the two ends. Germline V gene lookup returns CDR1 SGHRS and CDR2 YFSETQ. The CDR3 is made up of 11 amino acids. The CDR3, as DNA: TGCGCCAGCAGCTTGCCCGATGAGCAGTTCTTC. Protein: CASSLPDEQFF.

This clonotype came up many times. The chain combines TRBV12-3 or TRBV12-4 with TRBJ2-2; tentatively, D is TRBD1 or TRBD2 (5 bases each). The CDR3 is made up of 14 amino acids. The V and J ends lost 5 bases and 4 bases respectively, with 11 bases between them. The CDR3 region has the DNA TGTGCCAGCAGTAAATCCGGGACCACCGGGGAGCTGTTTTTT. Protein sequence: CASSKSGTTGELFF.

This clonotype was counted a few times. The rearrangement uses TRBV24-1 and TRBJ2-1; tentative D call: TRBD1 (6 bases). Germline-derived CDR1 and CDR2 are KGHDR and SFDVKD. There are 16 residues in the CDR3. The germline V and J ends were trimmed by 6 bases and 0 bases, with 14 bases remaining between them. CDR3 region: CATSNSGTHSYNEQFF. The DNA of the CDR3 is TGTGCCACCAGTAACTCCGGGACACACTCCTACAATGAGCAGTTCTTC.

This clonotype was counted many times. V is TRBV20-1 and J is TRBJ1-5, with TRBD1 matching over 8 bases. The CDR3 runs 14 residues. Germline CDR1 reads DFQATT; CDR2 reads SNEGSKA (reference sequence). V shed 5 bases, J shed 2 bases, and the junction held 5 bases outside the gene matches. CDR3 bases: TGCAGTGCTCCCCCGACAGGGGGCAATCAGCCCCAGCATTTT. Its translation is CSAPPTGGNQPQHF.

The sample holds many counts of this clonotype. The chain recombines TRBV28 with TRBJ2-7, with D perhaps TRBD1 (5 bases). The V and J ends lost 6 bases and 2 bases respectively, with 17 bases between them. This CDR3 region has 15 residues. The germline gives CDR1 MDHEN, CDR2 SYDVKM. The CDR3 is CASRELGRATYEQYF. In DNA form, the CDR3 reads TGTGCCAGCAGGGAGCTGGGCAGGGCCACCTACGAGCAGTACTTC.

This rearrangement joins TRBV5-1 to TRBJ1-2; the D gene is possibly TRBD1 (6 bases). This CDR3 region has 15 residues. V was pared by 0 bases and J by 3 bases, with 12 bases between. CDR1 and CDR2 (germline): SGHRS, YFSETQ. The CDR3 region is CASSLGETGYYGYTF. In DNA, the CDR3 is TGCGCCAGCAGCTTGGGGGAAACAGGGTACTATGGCTACACCTTC.

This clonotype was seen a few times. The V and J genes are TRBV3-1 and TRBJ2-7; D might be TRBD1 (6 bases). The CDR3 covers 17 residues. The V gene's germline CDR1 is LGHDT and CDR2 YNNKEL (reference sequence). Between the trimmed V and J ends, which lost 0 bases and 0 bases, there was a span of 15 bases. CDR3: CASSQEPRGGLSYEQYF. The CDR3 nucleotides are TGTGCCAGCAGCCAAGAGCCAAGAGGGGGTCTCTCCTACGAGCAGTACTTC.

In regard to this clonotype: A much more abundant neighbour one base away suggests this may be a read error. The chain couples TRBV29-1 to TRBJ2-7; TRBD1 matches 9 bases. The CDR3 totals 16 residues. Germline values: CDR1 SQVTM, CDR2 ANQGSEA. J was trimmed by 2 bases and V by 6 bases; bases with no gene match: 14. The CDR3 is CSVVIGTGRAPYEQYF. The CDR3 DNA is TGCAGCGTCGTTATTGGGACAGGGCGGGCGCCCTACGAGCAGTACTTC.

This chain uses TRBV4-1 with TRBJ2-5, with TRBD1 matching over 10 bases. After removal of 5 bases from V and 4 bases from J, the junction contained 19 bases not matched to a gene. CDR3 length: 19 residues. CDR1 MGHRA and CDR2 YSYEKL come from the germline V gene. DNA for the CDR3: TGCGCCAGCAGCACCTCCTCGCGGGACAGGGGAGTAATGGGAGAGACCCAGTACTTC. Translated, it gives CASSTSSRDRGVMGETQYF.

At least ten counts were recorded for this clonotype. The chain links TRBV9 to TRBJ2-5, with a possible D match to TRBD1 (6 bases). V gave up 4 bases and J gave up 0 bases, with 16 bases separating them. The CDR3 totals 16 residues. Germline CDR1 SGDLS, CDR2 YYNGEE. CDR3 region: CASSIRDNTYQETQYF. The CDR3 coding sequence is TGTGCCAGCAGCATCCGGGACAACACGTACCAAGAGACCCAGTACTTC.

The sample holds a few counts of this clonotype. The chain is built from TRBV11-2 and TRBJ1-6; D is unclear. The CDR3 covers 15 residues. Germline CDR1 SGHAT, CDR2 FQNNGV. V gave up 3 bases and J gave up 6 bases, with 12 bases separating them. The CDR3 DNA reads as TGTGCCAGCAGCTTGGGCGGGGAGGGTAATTCACCCCTCCACTTT. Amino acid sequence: CASSLGGEGNSPLHF.

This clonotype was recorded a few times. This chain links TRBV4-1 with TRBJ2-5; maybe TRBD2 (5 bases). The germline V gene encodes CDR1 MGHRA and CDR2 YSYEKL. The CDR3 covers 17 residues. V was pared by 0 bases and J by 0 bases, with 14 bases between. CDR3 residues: CASSQDPGWAYQETQYF. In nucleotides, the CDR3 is TGCGCCAGCAGCCAAGATCCGGGGTGGGCGTACCAAGAGACCCAGTACTTC.

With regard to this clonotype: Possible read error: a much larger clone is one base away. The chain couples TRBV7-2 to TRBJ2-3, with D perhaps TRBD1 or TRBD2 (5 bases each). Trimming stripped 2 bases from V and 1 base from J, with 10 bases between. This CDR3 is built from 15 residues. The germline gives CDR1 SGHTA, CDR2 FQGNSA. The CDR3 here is CTSSLWGMGTDTQYF. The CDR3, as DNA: TGTACCAGCAGCTTATGGGGGATGGGCACAGATACGCAGTATTTT.

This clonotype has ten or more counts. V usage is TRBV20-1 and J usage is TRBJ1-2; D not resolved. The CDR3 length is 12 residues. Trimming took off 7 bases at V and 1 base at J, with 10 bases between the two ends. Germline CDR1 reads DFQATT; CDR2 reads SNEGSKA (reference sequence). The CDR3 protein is CSGEGDNYGYTF. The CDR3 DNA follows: TGCAGTGGAGAGGGCGATAACTATGGCTACACCTTC.

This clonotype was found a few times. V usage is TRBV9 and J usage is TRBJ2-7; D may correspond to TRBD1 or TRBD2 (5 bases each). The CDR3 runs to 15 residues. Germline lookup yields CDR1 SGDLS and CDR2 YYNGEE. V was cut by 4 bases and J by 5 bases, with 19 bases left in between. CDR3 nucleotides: TGTGCCAGCAGCCTCCAGGGCGGGTTTCAGAACGAGCAGTACTTC. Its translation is CASSLQGGFQNEQYF.

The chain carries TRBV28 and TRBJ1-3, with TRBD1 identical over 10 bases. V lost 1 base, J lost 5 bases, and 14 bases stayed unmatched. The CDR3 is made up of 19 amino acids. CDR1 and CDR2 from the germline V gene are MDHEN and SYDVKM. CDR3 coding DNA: TGTGCCAGCAGTTTATTAGGGACAGGGGTGCCAGATTTTAGAAACACCATATATTTT. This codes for CASSLLGTGVPDFRNTIYF.

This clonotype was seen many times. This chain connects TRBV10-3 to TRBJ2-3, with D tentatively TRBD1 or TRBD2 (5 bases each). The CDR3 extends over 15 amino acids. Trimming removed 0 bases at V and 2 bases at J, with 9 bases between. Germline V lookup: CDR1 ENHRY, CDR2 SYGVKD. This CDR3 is CAISESSGTTDTQYF. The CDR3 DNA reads TGTGCCATCAGTGAGTCAAGTGGGACCACAGATACGCAGTATTTT.